The rows below give T cell receptor beta chains drawn from one sample of a study of beta chain features in type 1 diabetes. The protocol was immunoSEQ multiplex PCR, while the TCRdb copy is restricted to in-frame clones and leaves out a portion. Found here are approximately 140,000 clones, about 7% of them singletons; the top ten hold approximately 1.4%. The sequencing input was central memory CD4+ T cells from blood. The receptor source for this set is a woman younger than 45 in good health. The CDR3 runs from the conserved cysteine through the conserved F or W. The D gene is left open where the match is weak. Size values are once, few and many counts, or a class for expanded clones, and some rows have none.

d_gene,abundance,j_gene,v_gene,CDR3nt,CDR3aa
TRBD2,many,TRBJ2-1,TRBV4-3,TGCGCCAGCAGCCAAGATCGGGGGGGGTGGGGCAATGAGCAGTTCTTC,CASSQDRGGWGNEQFF
.,.,TRBJ2-2,TRBV5-5,TGTGCCAGCAGCTACAGCCCGAACACCGGGGAGCTGTTTTTT,CASSYSPNTGELFF
TRBD1,.,TRBJ2-1,TRBV7-9,TGTGCCAGCATACAGGGGGCTTACAATGAGCAGTTCTTC,CASIQGAYNEQFF
TRBD1,many,TRBJ2-2,TRBV23-1,TGCGCCAGCAGTCAATCGGGTTTTGGGGGACAGACGAACACCGGGGAGCTGTTTTTT,CASSQSGFGGQTNTGELFF
.,few,TRBJ2-1,TRBV7-2,TGTGCCAGCAGCTTCTACGGGGGATACAATGAGCAGTTCTTC,CASSFYGGYNEQFF
.,few,TRBJ2-7,TRBV5-4,TGTGCCAGCAGCCAACAGGGAACCTTCTACGAGCAGTACTTC,CASSQQGTFYEQYF
.,.,TRBJ2-1,TRBV19,TGTGCCAGTAGAAGGGGGACCCTCTACAATGAGCAGTTCTTC,CASRRGTLYNEQFF
.,few,TRBJ2-7,TRBV5-4,TGTGCCAGCAGTTTTAGCTCCTACGAGCAGTACTTC,CASSFSSYEQYF
.,.,TRBJ1-1,TRBV5-4,TGTGCCAGCAGCCTAGCTGGCTTGGCTTTCTTT,CASSLAGLAFF
.,few,TRBJ2-2,TRBV7-9,TGTGCCAGCAGCCCACGGGGGAAATCGACGAACACCGGGGAGCTGTTTTTT,CASSPRGKSTNTGELFF
TRBD1,few,TRBJ1-2,TRBV5-4,TGTGCCAGCAGCCCAGGACAGGGCCCTACGACTAACTATGGCTACACCTTC,CASSPGQGPTTNYGYTF
.,few,TRBJ2-7,TRBV28,TGTGCCAGCAGTTTACTCTTCCCGGCGGGTGGGATCTACGAGCAGTACTTC,CASSLLFPAGGIYEQYF
.,few,TRBJ1-5,TRBV4-2,TGTGCCAGCAGCCAAGATAACAGGGAAAATCAGCCCCAGCATTTT,CASSQDNRENQPQHF